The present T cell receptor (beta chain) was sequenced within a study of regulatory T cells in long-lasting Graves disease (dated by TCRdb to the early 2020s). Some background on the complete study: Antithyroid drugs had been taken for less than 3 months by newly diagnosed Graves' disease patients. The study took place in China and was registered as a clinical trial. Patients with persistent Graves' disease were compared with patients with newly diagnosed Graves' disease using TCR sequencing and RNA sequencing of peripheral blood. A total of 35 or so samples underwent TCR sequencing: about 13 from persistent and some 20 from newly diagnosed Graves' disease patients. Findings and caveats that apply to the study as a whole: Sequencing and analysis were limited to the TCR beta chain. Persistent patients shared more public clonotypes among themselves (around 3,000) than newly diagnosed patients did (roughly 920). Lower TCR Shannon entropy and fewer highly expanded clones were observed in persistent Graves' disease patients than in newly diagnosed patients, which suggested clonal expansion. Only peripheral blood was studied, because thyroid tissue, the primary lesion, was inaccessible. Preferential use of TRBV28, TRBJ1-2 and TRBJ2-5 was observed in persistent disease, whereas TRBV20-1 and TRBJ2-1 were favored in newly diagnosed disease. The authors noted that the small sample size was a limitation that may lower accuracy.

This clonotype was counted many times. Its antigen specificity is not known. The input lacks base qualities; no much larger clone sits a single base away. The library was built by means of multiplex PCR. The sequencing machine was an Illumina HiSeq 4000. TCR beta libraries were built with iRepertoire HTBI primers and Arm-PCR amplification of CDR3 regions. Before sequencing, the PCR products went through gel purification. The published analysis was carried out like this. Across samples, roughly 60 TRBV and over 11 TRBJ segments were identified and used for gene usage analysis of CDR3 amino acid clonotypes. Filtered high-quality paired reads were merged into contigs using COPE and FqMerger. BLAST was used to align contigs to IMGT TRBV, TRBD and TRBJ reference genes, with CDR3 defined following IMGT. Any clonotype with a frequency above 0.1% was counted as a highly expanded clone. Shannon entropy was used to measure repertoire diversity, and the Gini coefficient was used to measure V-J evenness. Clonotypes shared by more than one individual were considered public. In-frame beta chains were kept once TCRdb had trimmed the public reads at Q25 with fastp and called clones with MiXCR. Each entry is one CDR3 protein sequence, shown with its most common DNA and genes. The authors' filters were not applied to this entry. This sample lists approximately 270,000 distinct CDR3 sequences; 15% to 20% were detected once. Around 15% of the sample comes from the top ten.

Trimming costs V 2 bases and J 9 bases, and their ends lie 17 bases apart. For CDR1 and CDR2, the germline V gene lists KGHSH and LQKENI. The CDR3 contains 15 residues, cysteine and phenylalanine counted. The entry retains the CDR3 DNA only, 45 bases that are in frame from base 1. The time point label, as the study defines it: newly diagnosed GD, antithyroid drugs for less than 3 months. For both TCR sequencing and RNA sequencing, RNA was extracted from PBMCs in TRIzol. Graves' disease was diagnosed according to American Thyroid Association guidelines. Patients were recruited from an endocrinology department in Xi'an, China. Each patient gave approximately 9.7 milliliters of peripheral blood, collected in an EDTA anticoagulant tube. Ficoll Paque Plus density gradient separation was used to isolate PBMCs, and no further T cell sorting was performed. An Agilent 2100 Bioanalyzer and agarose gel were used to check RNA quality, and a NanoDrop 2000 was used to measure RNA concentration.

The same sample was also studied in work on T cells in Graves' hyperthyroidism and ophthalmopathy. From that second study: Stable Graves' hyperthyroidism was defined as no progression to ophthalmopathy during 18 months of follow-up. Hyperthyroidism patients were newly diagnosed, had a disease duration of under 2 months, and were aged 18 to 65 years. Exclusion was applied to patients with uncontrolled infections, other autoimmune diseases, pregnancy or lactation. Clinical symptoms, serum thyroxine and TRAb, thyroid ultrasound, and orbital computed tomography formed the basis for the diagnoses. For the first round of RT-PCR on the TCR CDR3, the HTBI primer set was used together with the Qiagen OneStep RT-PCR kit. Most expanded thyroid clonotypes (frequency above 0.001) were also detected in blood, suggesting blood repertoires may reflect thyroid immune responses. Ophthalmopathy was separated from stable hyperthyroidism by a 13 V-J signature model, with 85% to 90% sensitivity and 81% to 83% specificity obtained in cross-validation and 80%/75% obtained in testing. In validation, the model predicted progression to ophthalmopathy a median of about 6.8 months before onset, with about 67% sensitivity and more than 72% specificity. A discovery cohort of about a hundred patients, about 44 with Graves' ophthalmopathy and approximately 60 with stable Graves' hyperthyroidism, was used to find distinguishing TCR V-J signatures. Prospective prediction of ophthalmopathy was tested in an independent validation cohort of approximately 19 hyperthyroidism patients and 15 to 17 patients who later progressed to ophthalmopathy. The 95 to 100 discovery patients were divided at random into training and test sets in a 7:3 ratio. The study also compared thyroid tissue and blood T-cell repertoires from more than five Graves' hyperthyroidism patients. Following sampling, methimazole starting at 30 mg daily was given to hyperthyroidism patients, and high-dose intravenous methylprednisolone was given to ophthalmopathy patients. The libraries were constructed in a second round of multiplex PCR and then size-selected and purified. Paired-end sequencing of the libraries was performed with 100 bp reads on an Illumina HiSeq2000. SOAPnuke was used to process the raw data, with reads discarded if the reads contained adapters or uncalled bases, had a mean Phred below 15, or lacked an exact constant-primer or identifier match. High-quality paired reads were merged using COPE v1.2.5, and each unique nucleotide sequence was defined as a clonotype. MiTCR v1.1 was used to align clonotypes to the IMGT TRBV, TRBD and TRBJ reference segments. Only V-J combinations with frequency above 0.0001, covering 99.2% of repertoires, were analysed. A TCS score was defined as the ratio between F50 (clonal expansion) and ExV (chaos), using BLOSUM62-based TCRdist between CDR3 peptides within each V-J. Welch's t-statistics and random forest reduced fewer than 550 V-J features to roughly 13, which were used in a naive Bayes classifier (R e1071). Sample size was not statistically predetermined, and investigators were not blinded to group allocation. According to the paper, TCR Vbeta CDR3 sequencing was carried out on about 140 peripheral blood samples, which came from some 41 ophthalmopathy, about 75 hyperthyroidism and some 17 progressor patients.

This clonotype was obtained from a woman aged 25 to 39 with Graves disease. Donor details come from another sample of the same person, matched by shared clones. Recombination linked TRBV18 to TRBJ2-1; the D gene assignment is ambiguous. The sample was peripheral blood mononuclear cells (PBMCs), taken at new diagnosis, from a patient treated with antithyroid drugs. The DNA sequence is TGTGCCAGCTCACCAGAGTTCCGGTCGTGGGGTGAGCAGTTCTTC. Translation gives CASSPEFRSWGEQFF.